The 2 T cell receptor beta chains below come from one sample, sequenced in a study of CD8 T cells in ankylosing spondylitis. General study points: Seemingly distinctive of ankylosing spondylitis blood was a TCR beta motif formed by eight highly homologous variants.

MiXCR was run by TCRdb on the 5' RACE reads, yielding one entry per CDR3 protein. The data show around 540,000 distinct CDR3 sequences, 10% to 15% seen once. Their target antigens are unknown. The sample consisted of blood, either unsorted or a sorted T cell fraction (not recorded which). The receptors originated from a male donor with ankylosing spondylitis.

The CDR3 region is CASSLTGLANYEQYF. CDR3 DNA sequence: TGTGCCAGCAGCCTGACGGGACTAGCGAACTACGAGCAGTACTTC. The J gene is TRBJ2-7, the V gene TRBV3-1, with 10 bases that match TRBD2. Germline V gene data show CDR1 as LGHDT and CDR2 as YNNKEL (reference sequence). The CDR3 consists of 15 residues. V lost 4 bases and J lost 3; bases outside the gene matches: 6.

This clonotype was recorded once. V and J are TRBV19 and TRBJ2-6; D remains ambiguous. The V end lost 4 bases, the J end lost 0 bases, and 10 bases lay between the germline ends. CDR3 size: 16 residues. Looked up from germline, CDR1 is LNHDA and CDR2 is SQIVND (reference sequence). The CDR3 protein is CASSRGRFSGANVLTF. The CDR3 nucleotides read TGTGCCAGTAGTAGAGGACGGTTCTCTGGGGCCAACGTCCTGACTTTC.